Listed here are 9 T cell receptor beta chains from one sample, sequenced in a study of CD8+ T cells in alopecia areata. On the basis of CD4, CD8alpha, NKG2D, NKG2ACE and other markers, pooled cutaneous lymph node cells were sorted. It was cDNA, reverse transcribed from extracted RNA, that served as the sequencing template. The data were produced by immunoSEQ multiplex PCR, yet TCRdb's version contains in-frame clones alone and is incomplete. The sample includes approximately 300,000 clones, none of them occurring once. The sequenced sample was CD4+ T cells sorted from a lymph node. Receptors originate from a C3H/HeJ mouse with alopecia areata. The mouse strain carries the MHC haplotype H2-k.

As regards this clone: Gene names follow the mouse nomenclature. The read terminates 4 residues before the CDR3 end, so the remaining end is supplied by the germline J gene. This specimen includes other DNA sequences encoding the same CDR3. The chain has TRBV5 and TRBJ2-5, with 7 nucleotides matching TRBD2. The V gene end was trimmed by 0 bases and the J gene end by 0 bases; junction bases not matched to a gene: 3. Germline CDR1 LGHNA, CDR2 YNLKQL (reference sequence). The CDR3 loop spans 16 amino acids. CDR3: CASSQDLGDNQDTQYF. The part of the CDR3 DNA that was read is TGTGCCAGCAGCCAAGACCTGGGGGATAACCAAGAC.

This clone was detected a few times. Germline and genes: mouse. The read finishes 4 residues shy of the CDR3 end, and the germline J gene is used to complete it. The gene calls are TRBV17 and TRBJ2-7; 8 bases line up with TRBD2. V lost 6 bases and J lost 3; bases outside the gene matches: 4. The germline gives CDR1 MNHDT, CDR2 YYDKIL. CDR3 length equals 13 residues. CDR3 DNA, as far as it was read: TGTGCTAGCAGAAAACTGGGGGACTAT. As protein: CASRKLGDY. The whole CDR3 protein reads CASRKLGDYEQYF.

As regards this clone: Germline and genes here are mouse. Read data end 4 residues before the CDR3 end; the end is taken from the germline J gene. This sample includes further DNA sequences coding for the same CDR3. The chain couples TRBV1 to TRBJ2-7; 10 nucleotides agree with TRBD2. The CDR3 covers 14 residues. Germline CDR1 reads NSQYPW; CDR2 reads LRSPGD (reference sequence). The CDR3 spells CTCSADGTGDEQYF. CDR3 DNA (partial): TGCACCTGCAGTGCAGATGGGACTGGGGAT. The full variable domain, rest sourced from reference TRBV1 and TRBJ2-7, is VTLLEQNPRWRLVPRGQAVNLRCILKNSQYPWMSWYQQDLQKQLQWLFTLRSPGDKEVKSLPGADYLATRVTDTELRLQVANMSQGRTLYCTCSADGTGDEQYFGPGTRLTVL.

In the case of this clone: Germline and genes here are mouse. This CDR3 is also generated by other DNA sequences in the sample. The CDR3 protein is CASSIWGENYAEQFF. The covered CDR3 bases are TGTGCCAGCAGTATCTGGGGGGAGAACTATGCT. The rearrangement joins TRBV19 to TRBJ2-1; 8 bases are a match to TRBD2. The read finishes 4 residues shy of the CDR3 end, and the germline J gene is used to complete it. From germline, CDR1 is FNHDT and CDR2 SITEND (reference sequence). V lost 2 bases, J lost 1 base, and 2 bases stayed unmatched. This CDR3 region has 15 residues.

This clone was seen a few times. Gene names are mouse gene names. From the germline J gene comes the end of the CDR3, since the read stops 4 residues before it. The genes are TRBV19 and TRBJ2-5; 7 bases match TRBD2. This CDR3 is built from 14 residues. V lost 4 bases and J lost 1; bases outside the gene matches: 3. The germline gives CDR1 FNHDT, CDR2 SITEND (reference sequence). CDR3 DNA (partial): TGTGCCAGCAGTCCGGGGGGGTACCAAGAC. The encoded protein is CASSPGGYQD. In full, the CDR3 is CASSPGGYQDTQYF.

About this clone: Mouse names are used for the genes. The DNA ends 4 residues before the CDR3 does, and the rest of the CDR3 is filled in from the germline J gene. This chain joins TRBV19 and TRBJ1-1, with TRBD1 matching 8 bases. Trimming cost V 2 bases and J 3 bases; bases outside gene matches: 3. The CDR3 length is 14 residues. Germline V gene sequence: CDR1 FNHDT, CDR2 SITEND (reference sequence). The DNA read from the CDR3 is TGTGCCAGCAGTATTCAGGGGGCACACACA. As protein: CASSIQGAHT. The CDR3 in its entirety is CASSIQGAHTEVFF.

Worth noting for this clone: Mouse germline and gene names are used. The read is 4 residues too short to cover the CDR3 end, so that end is filled in from the germline J gene. V gene TRBV31 combines with J gene TRBJ1-2; D is perhaps TRBD1 (6 bases). The CDR3 is 14 amino acids. CDR1 GKSSPN and CDR2 SITVG come from the germline V gene. Trimming stripped 0 bases from V and 2 bases from J, with 10 bases between. This chain's CDR3 is CAWSLPGVNSDYTF. CDR3 DNA (partial): TGTGCCTGGAGTCTACCAGGGGTGAACTCC.

Points on this clone: Gene and germline names: mouse. The CDR3 end lies 4 residues beyond the end of the read and is filled in from the germline J gene. The rearrangement uses TRBV19 and TRBJ2-7; 7 bases are a match to TRBD2. Trimming at V came to 0 bases and at J to 3 bases, leaving 6 bases not matched to a gene. This CDR3 region has 15 residues. Germline CDR1 reads FNHDT; CDR2 reads SITEND (reference sequence). The CDR3 bases that were read are TGTGCCAGCAGTATAGAAGGCTGGGGGTACTAT. This encodes CASSIEGWGYY. The CDR3 as a whole reads CASSIEGWGYYEQYF.

A few counts support this clone. Mouse gene names and germline throughout. The read stops 4 residues short of the end of the CDR3; the missing end is completed from the germline J gene. The gene calls are TRBV31 and TRBJ1-2; 8 positions match TRBD1. The CDR3 is made up of 15 amino acids. Germline CDR1 and CDR2: GKSSPN and SITVG. The trim removed 1 base at V and 1 base at J, leaving 5 bases unmatched. The covered CDR3 bases are TGTGCCTGGAGTCAGGACAGGGCGGGAAACTCC. It specifies CAWSQDRAGNS. The whole CDR3 sequence reads CAWSQDRAGNSDYTF.